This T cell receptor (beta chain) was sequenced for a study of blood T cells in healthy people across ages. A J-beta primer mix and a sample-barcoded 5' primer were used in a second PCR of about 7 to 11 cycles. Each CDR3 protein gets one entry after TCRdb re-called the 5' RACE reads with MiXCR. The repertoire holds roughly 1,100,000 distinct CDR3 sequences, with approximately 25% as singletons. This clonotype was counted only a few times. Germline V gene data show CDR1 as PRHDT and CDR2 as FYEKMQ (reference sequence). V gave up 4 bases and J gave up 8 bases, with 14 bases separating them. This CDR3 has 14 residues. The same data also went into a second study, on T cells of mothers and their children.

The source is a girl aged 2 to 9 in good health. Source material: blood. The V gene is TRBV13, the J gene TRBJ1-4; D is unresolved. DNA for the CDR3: TGTGCCAGCAGCTCTAATCGAGGGAGAGAAAAACTGTTTTTT. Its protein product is CASSSNRGREKLFF.